The source of this T cell receptor beta chain is a study of T cell clones after liver transplantation. Study at large: Tolerance: complete withdrawal held at least one year, liver enzymes staying within twice normal. Findings and caveats of the study: Graft donor-reactive T cells possibly entered the graft instead of undergoing deletion. Post-transplant time points were not standardized, so conclusions are preliminary.

CD3+CD4+ and CD3+CD8+ cells were FACS-sorted from thawed unstimulated PBMCs. Some clones are missing from TCRdb's copy, which holds only in-frame ones; the method was immunoSEQ multiplex PCR. The table lists nearly 55,000 clones, about four fifths of them singletons, with about 8.1% in the top ten. On this clone itself: The antigen is undetermined. One end of the junction does not line up with germline, which may come from a read error.

This CDR3 region has 13 residues. CDR1 and CDR2 (germline): SEHNR, FQNEAQ (reference sequence). The gene calls are TRBV7-9 and TRBJ2-5; D unresolved. The sequencing here drew on CD4+ T cells from blood, taken before liver transplant. This TCR came from a human donor who received a liver transplant. The CDR3 bases are TGTGCCAGCAGCTTAGATCCGGTGCACCACCCCCACTTC. This translates into CASSLDPVHHPHF.